These T cell receptor beta chains were read from a single sample in a study of blood T cell repertoires in COVID-19. Method: immunoSEQ multiplex PCR; TCRdb's copy keeps in-frame clones and lacks some. This sample yields around 34,000 clones, of which about four fifths are seen a single time; around 40% belongs to the top ten. Sequenced: peripheral blood. These receptors came from a man older than 75 with active or convalescent COVID-19. The CDR3 runs from the conserved cysteine through the conserved F or W. A D gene is named only where the DNA matches it firmly. Size tells how often a clone was seen (once, few, many) or the class of an expanded clone, and some rows leave it out.

j_call v_call clone_size d_call cdr3_nt cdr3_aa
TRBJ1-2 TRBV20-1 - - TGCAGTGCTAGTGGGTCGGAGGGCCAGTATGGCTACACCTTC CSASGSEGQYGYTF
TRBJ2-5 TRBV12-5 - - TGTGCTAGTGGTTTGAGGGGGAGAGAGACCCAGTACTTC CASGLRGRETQYF
TRBJ2-4 TRBV11-3 - TRBD2 TGTGCCAGCAGCTGGGGAACTAGCGGGAGGGCCGAATGGAACATTCAGTACTTC CASSWGTSGRAEWNIQYF
TRBJ2-7 TRBV11-1 few TRBD1 TGTGCCAGCAGCTTGGGGCAGGGGGCCCACGAGCAGTACTTC CASSLGQGAHEQYF
TRBJ1-2 TRBV7-9 once - TGTGCCAGCAGCCAAAGACAAACTAACTATGGCTACACCTTC CASSQRQTNYGYTF
TRBJ1-1 TRBV28 - - TGTGCCAGCATCTCCTGGGGCTTGAACACTGAAGCTTTCTTT CASISWGLNTEAFF
TRBJ2-1 TRBV7-2 - TRBD2 TGTGCCAGCAGCTTAGTAGCGGGTTCCTACAATGAGCAGTTCTTC CASSLVAGSYNEQFF
TRBJ2-1 TRBV20-1 - TRBD2 TGCAGTGCTAGTGGGACTACTAGCGGGAGCATCCACAATGAGCAGTTCTTC CSASGTTSGSIHNEQFF
TRBJ1-3 TRBV9 - TRBD1 TGTGCCAGCAGCGTAGAGGGGGCTAACTCTGGAAACACCATATATTTT CASSVEGANSGNTIYF
TRBJ2-6 TRBV27 few - TGTGCCAGCAGTTCGATGGGGCTCTCTGGGGCCAACGTCCTGACTTTC CASSSMGLSGANVLTF
TRBJ2-4 TRBV7-9 - TRBD1 TGTGCCAGCAGCCCGTCGACAGGGGGCTATGAGATGGCCAAAAACATTCAGTACTTC CASSPSTGGYEMAKNIQYF
TRBJ2-1 TRBV19 - TRBD2 TGTGCCAGTAGTCCCCTCGGGGGACTAGCGGGAACTGTAAATGAGCAGTTCTTC CASSPLGGLAGTVNEQFF
TRBJ2-1 TRBV5-4 - TRBD2 TGTGCCAGCAGCTCAACTAGCGGGAACTACAATGAGCAGTTCTTC CASSSTSGNYNEQFF
TRBJ2-4 TRBV6-2/TRBV6-3 - TRBD2 TGTGCCAGCAGTCTACCCCCCCGGGCGGGAGGAGACATTCAGTACTTC CASSLPPRAGGDIQYF
TRBJ1-2 TRBV28 - TRBD1 TGTGCCAGCAGGGAAGAGGGGACAGGGGGCTACACCTTC CASREEGTGGYTF
TRBJ1-1 TRBV19 once - TGTGCCAGTAGTCTCACAGGGAACACTGAAGCTTTCTTT CASSLTGNTEAFF
TRBJ1-6 TRBV3-1/TRBV3-2 - - TGTGCCAGCAGCAACCCGCATCCTTTCATACATCATAATTCACCCCTCCACTTT CASSNPHPFIHHNSPLHF
TRBJ2-7 TRBV11-3 - TRBD1 TGTGCCAGCAGCCCGACAGGGGATTTACACGAGCAGTACTTC CASSPTGDLHEQYF
TRBJ1-5 TRBV24-1 - TRBD1 TGTGCCACCAGTGAAACGGGACAGAGCAATCAGCCCCAGCATTTT CATSETGQSNQPQHF
TRBJ2-3 TRBV5-1 - - TGCGCCAGCAGCTACGGAGATCGGGACACAGATACGCAGTATTTT CASSYGDRDTDTQYF
TRBJ2-7 TRBV4-3 - TRBD2 TGCGCCAGCAGCCAAGGCGCTAGCGGCACCTACGAGCAGTACTTC CASSQGASGTYEQYF